This TCR beta chain emerged from a study of blood T cell repertoires in COVID-19. Study information: The United States, Italy and Spain were the sources of the acute and convalescent COVID-19 samples. Sample material is recorded as cDNA or gDNA derived from T cells, B-cell-depleted T cells, or PBMCs.

V was cut by 2 bases and J by 2 bases, with 12 bases left in between. The CDR3 totals 16 residues. Germline lookup yields CDR1 SGHTA and CDR2 FQGNSA. The repertoire was sequenced with immunoSEQ multiplex PCR; TCRdb's copy has only in-frame clones and lacks some. The sample has 25,000 to 35,000 clones; roughly nine tenths are singletons. The sequenced sample consisted of peripheral blood. The rearrangement uses TRBV7-2 and TRBJ2-2, with TRBD2 as a possible D gene (6 bases). This TCR was recovered from a man older than 75 with acute or convalescent COVID-19. The CDR3 region is CASSLSPSVNTGELFF. DNA of the CDR3: TGTGCCAGCAGCTTATCGCCTAGCGTAAACACCGGGGAGCTGTTTTTT.